This TCR beta chain derives from a study of blood T cells in healthy people across ages. Study results and caveats: No one knew whether donors had CMV, which possibly confounded expanded clonotype changes.

With a J-beta primer mix and a sample-barcoded 5' primer, a second PCR ran 7 to 11 cycles. TCRdb used MiXCR to reprocess the 5' RACE reads, holding one entry per CDR3 protein. The sample yields about 1,600,000 distinct CDR3 sequences, around 42% seen once. Germline CDR1 reads SGHAT; CDR2 reads FQNNGV. CDR3 length: 15 residues. Losses at the gene ends were 1 base for V and 8 bases for J; bases not matched to a gene: 6. As concerns this clonotype: Its specificity is not known.

Sequenced material: blood. The chain has TRBV11-2 and TRBJ1-4; 8 nucleotides match TRBD1. The TCR sequence derives from a woman aged 18-29 years in good health. For the CDR3, the DNA is TGTGCCAGCAGCTTAGCCGGGACAGGTACCGAAAAACTGTTTTTT. It specifies CASSLAGTGTEKLFF.